A selection of T cell receptor beta chains follows, all from one sample in a study of shared clonotypes between healthy human individuals. Produced via immunoSEQ multiplex PCR; TCRdb's table is partial and in-frame only. The table shows about 1.5 million clones, with 98% occurring only once. Sequencing used naive CD4+ T cells sorted from blood. The source of these receptors is a man aged 25-45 years in good health. Each CDR3 is given with its conserved first and last residue. A D gene is named only where the DNA matches it firmly. Clone size is stated in some rows and not others, as once, few, many or a class when expanded.

V gene: TRBV7-9
D gene: NA
clone size: NA
J gene: TRBJ1-1
CDR3 protein: CASSLPEGVSTEAFF
CDR3 DNA: TGTGCCAGCAGCTTACCCGAAGGGGTTTCCACTGAAGCTTTCTTT

V gene: TRBV19
D gene: TRBD1
clone size: NA
J gene: TRBJ2-7
CDR3 protein: CASSIPGTGSYEQYF
CDR3 DNA: TGTGCCAGTAGTATCCCCGGGACAGGATCCTACGAGCAGTACTTC

V gene: TRBV15
D gene: NA
clone size: NA
J gene: TRBJ2-7
CDR3 protein: CATSRDIGYEQYF
CDR3 DNA: TGTGCCACCAGCAGAGATATCGGCTACGAGCAGTACTTC

V gene: TRBV6-6
D gene: TRBD1
clone size: NA
J gene: TRBJ2-7
CDR3 protein: CASSRDRGYEQYF
CDR3 DNA: TGTGCCAGCAGTCGGGACAGGGGCTACGAGCAGTACTTC

V gene: TRBV7-9
D gene: TRBD2
clone size: NA
J gene: TRBJ2-3
CDR3 protein: CASSATSGRGTDTQYF
CDR3 DNA: TGTGCCAGCAGCGCGACTAGCGGGAGGGGGACAGATACGCAGTATTTT

V gene: TRBV19
D gene: TRBD2
clone size: NA
J gene: TRBJ2-3
CDR3 protein: CASSMVLAGITDTQYF
CDR3 DNA: TGTGCCAGTAGTATGGTGCTAGCGGGGATCACAGATACGCAGTATTTT

V gene: TRBV7-3
D gene: TRBD1
clone size: NA
J gene: TRBJ1-4
CDR3 protein: CASSGTGTGVREEKLFF
CDR3 DNA: TGTGCCAGCAGCGGGACCGGGACAGGGGTTCGTGAAGAAAAACTGTTTTTT

V gene: TRBV6-1
D gene: TRBD1
clone size: NA
J gene: TRBJ2-7
CDR3 protein: CASSEQTGVSYEQYF
CDR3 DNA: TGTGCCAGCAGTGAACAGACAGGGGTCTCCTACGAGCAGTACTTC

V gene: TRBV18
D gene: TRBD1
clone size: NA
J gene: TRBJ1-4
CDR3 protein: CASSPGTAVSEKLFF
CDR3 DNA: TGTGCCAGCTCACCAGGGACAGCCGTCAGTGAAAAACTGTTTTTT

V gene: TRBV11-3
D gene: TRBD2
clone size: NA
J gene: TRBJ2-1
CDR3 protein: CASSRGLAGGGEQFF
CDR3 DNA: TGTGCCAGCAGCCGGGGACTAGCGGGAGGGGGTGAGCAGTTCTTC

V gene: TRBV7-6
D gene: NA
clone size: NA
J gene: TRBJ2-1
CDR3 protein: CASSLRQVPYNEQFF
CDR3 DNA: TGTGCCAGCAGCTTAAGACAGGTCCCCTACAATGAGCAGTTCTTC

V gene: TRBV7-8
D gene: TRBD1
clone size: NA
J gene: TRBJ1-5
CDR3 protein: CASSSGQGSYSNQPQHF
CDR3 DNA: TGTGCCAGCAGCTCTGGACAGGGAAGCTATAGCAATCAGCCCCAGCATTTT

V gene: TRBV10-2
D gene: TRBD2
clone size: NA
J gene: TRBJ2-7
CDR3 protein: CASTPSGRIYEQYF
CDR3 DNA: TGCGCCAGCACCCCTAGCGGGAGAATCTACGAGCAGTACTTC

V gene: TRBV28
D gene: TRBD2
clone size: NA
J gene: TRBJ2-1
CDR3 protein: CASSLFRLAGVSNEQFF
CDR3 DNA: TGTGCCAGCAGTTTATTTAGGCTAGCGGGAGTTAGCAATGAGCAGTTCTTC

V gene: TRBV27
D gene: NA
clone size: once
J gene: TRBJ1-2
CDR3 protein: CASSPLAGPRPNYGYTF
CDR3 DNA: TGTGCCAGCAGTCCCCTAGCGGGACCTCGTCCTAACTATGGCTACACCTTC

V gene: TRBV28
D gene: TRBD1
clone size: once
J gene: TRBJ2-1
CDR3 protein: CASNIQGDRQFF
CDR3 DNA: TGTGCCAGCAATATACAGGGGGACAGGCAGTTCTTC

V gene: TRBV7-8
D gene: TRBD2
clone size: NA
J gene: TRBJ2-3
CDR3 protein: CASSRVISSGRARGTDTQYF
CDR3 DNA: TGTGCCAGCAGCCGTGTTATATCTAGCGGGAGGGCCAGAGGCACAGATACGCAGTATTTT

V gene: TRBV29-1
D gene: NA
clone size: NA
J gene: TRBJ1-1
CDR3 protein: CSVERSETEAFF
CDR3 DNA: TGCAGCGTTGAACGGTCCGAGACTGAAGCTTTCTTT

V gene: TRBV5-1
D gene: NA
clone size: once
J gene: TRBJ1-5
CDR3 protein: CASSLDGQGYQPQHF
CDR3 DNA: TGCGCCAGCAGCTTGGACGGGCAGGGCTATCAGCCCCAGCATTTT

V gene: TRBV18
D gene: NA
clone size: NA
J gene: TRBJ1-1
CDR3 protein: CASSPETGSKAFF
CDR3 DNA: TGTGCCAGCTCCCCGGAGACAGGTTCTAAAGCTTTCTTT

V gene: TRBV29-1
D gene: TRBD2
clone size: NA
J gene: TRBJ2-3
CDR3 protein: CSVTGLGPDTQYF
CDR3 DNA: TGCAGCGTCACGGGACTAGGACCAGATACGCAGTATTTT

V gene: TRBV29-1
D gene: NA
clone size: NA
J gene: TRBJ2-3
CDR3 protein: CSVVGRSTDTQYF
CDR3 DNA: TGCAGCGTTGTTGGCAGAAGCACAGATACGCAGTATTTT

V gene: TRBV7-2
D gene: TRBD1
clone size: NA
J gene: TRBJ2-1
CDR3 protein: CASSLVDWDSEQFF
CDR3 DNA: TGTGCCAGCAGCTTAGTGGATTGGGACAGTGAGCAGTTCTTC

V gene: TRBV2
D gene: NA
clone size: NA
J gene: TRBJ2-3
CDR3 protein: CASSEGSAPGTDTQYF
CDR3 DNA: TGTGCCAGCAGTGAAGGGAGCGCCCCTGGCACAGATACGCAGTATTTT

V gene: TRBV9
D gene: NA
clone size: NA
J gene: TRBJ1-4
CDR3 protein: CASSVGDGSNEKLFF
CDR3 DNA: TGTGCCAGCAGCGTGGGGGACGGCAGTAATGAAAAACTGTTTTTT

V gene: TRBV28
D gene: TRBD2
clone size: NA
J gene: TRBJ2-7
CDR3 protein: CAIQAGGPYEQYF
CDR3 DNA: TGTGCCATCCAAGCGGGAGGGCCCTACGAGCAGTACTTC

V gene: TRBV9
D gene: TRBD2
clone size: NA
J gene: TRBJ2-1
CDR3 protein: CASSATSGRRQFF
CDR3 DNA: TGTGCCAGCAGCGCCACTAGCGGGAGACGCCAGTTCTTC

V gene: TRBV2
D gene: NA
clone size: NA
J gene: TRBJ1-1
CDR3 protein: CASSDLGKNTEAFF
CDR3 DNA: TGTGCCAGCAGTGATCTCGGCAAGAACACTGAAGCTTTCTTT

V gene: TRBV6-5
D gene: NA
clone size: NA
J gene: TRBJ1-1
CDR3 protein: CASSRLGVNEAFF
CDR3 DNA: TGTGCCAGCAGCCGCCTCGGGGTCAATGAAGCTTTCTTT